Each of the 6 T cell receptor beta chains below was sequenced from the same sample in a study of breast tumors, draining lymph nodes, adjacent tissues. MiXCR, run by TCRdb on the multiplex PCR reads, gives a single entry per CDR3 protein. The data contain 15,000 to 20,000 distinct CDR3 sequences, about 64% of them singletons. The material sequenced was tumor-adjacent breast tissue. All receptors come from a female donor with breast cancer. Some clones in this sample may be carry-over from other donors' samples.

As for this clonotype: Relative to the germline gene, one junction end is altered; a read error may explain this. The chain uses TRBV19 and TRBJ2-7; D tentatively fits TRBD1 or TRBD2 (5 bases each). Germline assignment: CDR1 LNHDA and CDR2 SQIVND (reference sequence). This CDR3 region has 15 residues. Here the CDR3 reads CTSSIPGRSSYEQYF. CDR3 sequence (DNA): TGTACCAGTAGTATCCCGGGACGGAGCTCCTACGAGCAGTACTTC.

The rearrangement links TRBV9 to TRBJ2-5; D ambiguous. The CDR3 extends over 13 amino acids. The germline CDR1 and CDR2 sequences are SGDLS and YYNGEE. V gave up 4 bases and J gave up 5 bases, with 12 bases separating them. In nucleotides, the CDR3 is TGTGCCAGCAGCCCCCCTCTGGGGGAGACCCAGTACTTC. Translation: CASSPPLGETQYF.

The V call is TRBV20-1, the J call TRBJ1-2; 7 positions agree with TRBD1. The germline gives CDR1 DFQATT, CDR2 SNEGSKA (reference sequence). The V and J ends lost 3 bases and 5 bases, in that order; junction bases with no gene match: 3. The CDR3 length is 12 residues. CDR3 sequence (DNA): TGCAGTGCTAGTCGGGACAGTTATGGCTACACCTTC. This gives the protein CSASRDSYGYTF.

The chain's CDR3 is CASSPFRDVLIDEQFF. CDR3 in DNA: TGTGCCAGCAGCCCCTTCCGGGACGTTTTAATCGATGAGCAGTTCTTC. The chain couples TRBV2 to TRBJ2-1; D possibly matches TRBD1 or TRBD2 (5 bases each). Trimming removed 6 bases from V and 8 bases from J, with 23 bases in between. CDR3 length equals 16 residues. Germline CDR1 is SNHLY and CDR2 is FYNNEI.

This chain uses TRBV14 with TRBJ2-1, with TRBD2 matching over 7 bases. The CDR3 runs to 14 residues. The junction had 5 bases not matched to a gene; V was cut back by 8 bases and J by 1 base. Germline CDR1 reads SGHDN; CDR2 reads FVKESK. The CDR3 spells CASGWGGSYNEQFF. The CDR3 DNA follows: TGTGCCAGCGGGTGGGGGGGATCCTACAATGAGCAGTTCTTC.

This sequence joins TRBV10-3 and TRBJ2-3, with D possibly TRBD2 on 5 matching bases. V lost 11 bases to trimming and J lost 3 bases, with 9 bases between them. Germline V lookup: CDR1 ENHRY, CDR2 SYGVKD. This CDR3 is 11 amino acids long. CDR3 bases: TGTGCCTCCGGCGGGACAGATACGCAGTATTTT. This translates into CASGGTDTQYF.